This T cell receptor (beta chain) emerged from a study of cytomegalovirus exposure and HLA in healthy donors. In the study overall: Falling in the Caucasian-associated ancestry cluster were roughly 86% of around 370 genotyped donors.

Primers for the PCR totalled 60 Vbeta and 13 Jbeta. Produced via immunoSEQ multiplex PCR; TCRdb's table is partial and in-frame only. The listing contains 100,000 to 150,000 clones. With regard to this clone: Its antigen is still unknown.

This CDR3 comprises 14 residues. The V and J ends lost 2 bases and 0 bases, in that order; junction bases with no gene match: 2. Germline CDR1 and CDR2: SGDLS and YYNGEE. Overall study results and limits: Evidence from a later analysis indicated that most CMV-associated TCR beta chains looked HLA-restricted. The likely origin of a cluster of highly shared sequence variants was a sequencing artifact.

This sequence was found in a woman aged 40 to 50 in good health and CMV-seronegative. The rearrangement uses TRBV9 and TRBJ2-7, with 7 bases identical to TRBD1. Material: PBMCs. CDR3 nucleotide sequence: TGTGCCAGCAGCGTGGGACAGCTCTCCTACGAGCAGTACTTC. Protein: CASSVGQLSYEQYF.